This T cell receptor (beta chain) stems from a study of identical twins. General study results and limits: Carriage of fewer insertions was seen in abundant cord blood beta clonotypes, whereas memory repertoires showed none. Conclusions rested on cross-sectional statistics rather than following the same donors.

To note about this clonotype: Its target is not known.

CDR3 length: 18 residues. Trimming removed 7 bases at V and 3 bases at J, with 28 bases between. CDR1 and CDR2 from the germline V gene are MNHNS and SASEGT. One entry per CDR3 protein, called by TCRdb with MiXCR from the 5' RACE reads. The sample shows some 730,000 distinct CDR3 sequences, about 18% of them seen only once. The same data also contributed to another study, on T cells expressing NK-cell markers. From that report: Researchers got TCR beta repertoires out of sorted CD3+CD56+NKG2C+, CD3+CD56+NKG2C- and CD3+CD56-NKG2C+ T cells. Unclear, still, was the HCMV specificity of the expanded NKG2C+ T cell clones.

Material for sequencing was PBMCs. The source of this sequence is a woman aged 18-29 years in good health. The chain is built from TRBV6-1 and TRBJ2-7; maybe TRBD2 (6 bases). This chain's CDR3 is CASTKGTDGTGYLYEQYF. The CDR3 DNA reads as TGTGCCAGCACCAAAGGGACGGATGGGACTGGATACCTCTACGAGCAGTACTTC.